The clone carrying this T cell receptor beta chain came up a few times. As yet, its antigen is unknown. The data belong to a study of response to subunit inactivated influenza vaccine. Whole-study results and caveats: T cells newly recruited by each seasonal influenza vaccination are few, the authors suggested.

A single record per CDR3 protein comes from TCRdb applying MiXCR to the RT-PCR reads. The sample consists of about 160,000 distinct CDR3 sequences, approximately 11% of them appearing once. With V trimmed by 2 bases and J by 7 bases, 9 bases remained unmatched. This CDR3 is 16 amino acids long. Germline V lookup: CDR1 KGHSH, CDR2 LQKENI. The sequence came from a man over 45 who received an inactivated influenza vaccine. The input for sequencing was non-naive T cells sorted from PBMCs, taken 35 to 45 days after vaccination. V and J are TRBV18 and TRBJ2-1; 9 bases align to TRBD2. The CDR3 region has the DNA TGTGCCAGCTCACCATATCTAGCGGGGCCGGGGAATGAGCAGTTCTTC. Protein product: CASSPYLAGPGNEQFF.